The 32 T cell receptor beta chains below were found in one sample sequenced in a study of blood T cell repertoires in COVID-19 (TCRdb year 2020). Preparation of the library involved the immunoSEQ multiplex PCR assay. Here the immuneACCESS table is served through TCRdb, limited to in-frame sequences with V and J called. Missing clones are a known gap in these copies; in checked studies unresolved V genes cover under half, and the rest lacks a known reason. The sample includes some 170,000 clones, with 87% observed a single time. Of the sample, approximately 4.1% falls within the top ten clones. Sequences were obtained from peripheral blood. The receptors were sampled from a woman aged 55-70 years who had recovered from COVID-19.

The V and J genes are TRBV2 and TRBJ2-5; D gene ambiguous. Trimming removed 7 bases at V and 1 base at J, with 13 bases between. The germline V gene has CDR1 SNHLY and CDR2 FYNNEI. CDR3 size: 14 residues. DNA for the CDR3: TGTGCCAGCACCCTGCTCACCAGCCAAGAGACCCAGTACTTC. Protein product: CASTLLTSQETQYF.

This chain joins TRBV2 and TRBJ2-7; the D gene is possibly TRBD1 (6 bases). Germline V gene sequence: CDR1 SNHLY, CDR2 FYNNEI. Trimming cost V 6 bases and J 2 bases, with 14 bases left between them. This CDR3 is built from 14 residues. The CDR3 region has the DNA TGTGCCAGCAGGACCTTACAGGGTCCCTACGAGCAGTACTTC. Translating it yields CASRTLQGPYEQYF.

This chain joins TRBV6-2 or TRBV6-3 and TRBJ2-5; D remains ambiguous. Between the trimmed V and J ends, which lost 4 bases and 5 bases, there was a span of 8 bases. Germline V gene sequence: CDR1 MNHEY, CDR2 SVGEGT. The CDR3 spans 12 residues. CDR3 amino acids: CASSSNSETQYF. CDR3 sequence (DNA): TGTGCCAGCAGTTCAAACAGCGAGACCCAGTACTTC.

J is TRBJ1-4 and V is TRBV6-5; 9 nucleotides agree with TRBD1. Germline V lookup: CDR1 MNHEY, CDR2 SVGAGI. CDR3 length: 15 residues. The V and J ends lost 3 bases and 5 bases, in that order; junction bases with no gene match: 4. The CDR3: CASSYSGTGNEKLFF. The CDR3 bases are TGTGCCAGCAGTTATTCCGGGACAGGGAATGAAAAACTGTTTTTT.

The chain carries TRBV27 and TRBJ2-3, with 11 bases that match TRBD2. J gave up 4 bases and V 5 bases, and 11 bases lay outside the gene matches. Germline V CDR1 and CDR2: MNHEY, SMNVEV (reference sequence). The CDR3 extends over 17 amino acids. In DNA form, the CDR3 reads TGTGCCAGCAGTCCCACCTCTGTAGCGGGGGGGCCAGATACGCAGTATTTT. It encodes CASSPTSVAGGPDTQYF.

This chain links TRBV5-1 with TRBJ2-2; TRBD2 matches 16 bases. V lost 4 bases and J lost 3; bases outside the gene matches: 6. Germline assignment: CDR1 SGHRS and CDR2 YFSETQ. The CDR3 is 18 residues long. This chain's CDR3 is CASSPGTSGGVDTGELFF. The CDR3 DNA reads as TGCGCCAGCAGCCCCGGGACTAGCGGGGGGGTTGACACCGGGGAGCTGTTTTTT. Supplemented by reference TRBV5-1 and TRBJ2-2, the full variable domain reads KAGVTQTPRYLIKTRGQQVTLSCSPISGHRSVSWYQQTPGQGLQFLFEYFSETQRNKGNFPGRFSGRQFSNSRSEMNVSTLELGDSALYLCASSPGTSGGVDTGELFFGEGSRLTVL.

The rearrangement uses TRBV2 and TRBJ2-7; the D gene is possibly TRBD2 (5 bases). Trimming pared 0 bases from V and 3 bases from J, leaving 9 bases between. The CDR3 has 14 residues. Germline CDR1 reads SNHLY; CDR2 reads FYNNEI. This chain's CDR3 is CASSEAPGSYEQYF. In DNA form, the CDR3 reads TGTGCCAGCAGTGAAGCGCCGGGGAGCTACGAGCAGTACTTC.

The chain joins TRBV6-5 to TRBJ2-2, with D possibly TRBD1 on 6 matching bases. The CDR3 is made up of 14 amino acids. Trimming shortened V by 6 bases and J by 1 base, and 9 bases separated the two germline ends. Germline V gene sequence: CDR1 MNHEY, CDR2 SVGAGI. DNA for the CDR3: TGTGCCAGCAGCGCGGACAGGAACACCGGGGAGCTGTTTTTT. Translated, it gives CASSADRNTGELFF.

The chain carries TRBV19 and TRBJ2-1; D might be TRBD2 (5 bases). CDR1 is LNHDA, CDR2 SQIVND, per germline (reference sequence). The CDR3 has 14 amino acids. Trimming removed 7 bases at V and 7 bases at J, with 17 bases between. The CDR3 sequence: CASTGTRIQNEQFF. In DNA form, the CDR3 reads TGTGCCAGTACCGGAACTAGGATTCAAAATGAGCAGTTCTTC.

This chain uses TRBV5-4 with TRBJ2-7; the D gene is possibly TRBD1 (6 bases). Germline CDR1 SGHNT, CDR2 YYREEE (reference sequence). The CDR3 has 13 amino acids. The V and J ends lost 4 bases and 5 bases respectively, with 13 bases between them. The CDR3: CASSRDISDEQYF. DNA for the CDR3: TGTGCCAGCAGCCGGGACATAAGCGACGAGCAGTACTTC. Full variable domain (remainder filled in from reference TRBV5-4 and TRBJ2-7): ETGVTQSPTHLIKTRGQQVTLRCSSQSGHNTVSWYQQALGQGPQFIFQYYREEENGRGNFPPRFSGLQFPNYSSELNVNALELDDSALYLCASSRDISDEQYFGPGTRLTVT.

The chain is built from TRBV7-9 and TRBJ1-1, with D maybe TRBD1 (6 bases). The germline V gene encodes CDR1 SEHNR and CDR2 FQNEAQ (reference sequence). V shed 5 bases and J shed 3 bases, with 13 bases lying between them. This CDR3 comprises 14 residues. This CDR3 is CASSRTEGYTEAFF. The DNA of the CDR3 is TGTGCCAGCAGCCGGACAGAGGGTTACACTGAAGCTTTCTTT.

The chain recombines TRBV30 with TRBJ1-1; 7 bases fit TRBD1. Losses at the gene ends were 1 base for V and 4 bases for J; bases not matched to a gene: 3. Germline-derived CDR1 and CDR2 are GTSNPN and SVGIG (reference sequence). This CDR3 has 13 amino acids. This chain's CDR3 is CAWSADRVTEAFF. In nucleotides, the CDR3 is TGTGCCTGGAGTGCTGACAGGGTCACTGAAGCTTTCTTT. The complete variable domain, with remaining parts taken from reference TRBV30 and TRBJ1-1, reads SQTIHQWPATLVQPVGSPLSLECTVEGTSNPNLYWYRQAAGRGLQLLFYSVGIGQISSEVPQNLSASRPQDRQFILSSKKLLLSDSGFYLCAWSADRVTEAFFGQGTRLTVV.

This chain joins TRBV5-4 and TRBJ2-1; 7 positions match TRBD2. Germline V gives CDR1 SGHNT, CDR2 YYREEE (reference sequence). The CDR3 contains 16 residues. Trimming took 2 bases from V and 3 from J; bases not matched to a gene: 8. This chain's CDR3 is CASSLSLGGGYNEQFF. The CDR3 coding sequence is TGTGCCAGCAGCTTATCGTTGGGGGGGGGCTACAATGAGCAGTTCTTC.

The chain is built from TRBV5-1 and TRBJ2-5; D possibly corresponds to TRBD2 (6 bases). Germline V gene lookup returns CDR1 SGHRS and CDR2 YFSETQ. Trimming cost V 4 bases and J 2 bases, with 12 bases left between them. The CDR3 consists of 14 residues. The CDR3 bases are TGCGCCAGCAGCGGAGGCAGCGGGCAAGAGACCCAGTACTTC. It yields the protein CASSGGSGQETQYF.

The genes are TRBV13 and TRBJ2-6; D is ambiguous. With 0 bases removed from V and 0 bases from J, the gap between germline ends came to 6 bases. CDR3 length: 16 amino acids. Germline CDR1 and CDR2: PRHDT and FYEKMQ (reference sequence). In nucleotides, the CDR3 is TGTGCCAGCAGCTTAGGCAGGCTCTCTGGGGCCAACGTCCTGACTTTC. Translated: CASSLGRLSGANVLTF. The full variable domain, completed using reference TRBV13 and TRBJ2-6, is AAGVIQSPRHLIKEKRETATLKCYPIPRHDTVYWYQQGPGQDPQFLISFYEKMQSDKGSIPDRFSAQQFSDYHSELNMSSLELGDSALYFCASSLGRLSGANVLTFGAGSRLTVL.

The rearrangement uses TRBV4-3 and TRBJ2-7; 9 nucleotides align to TRBD1. V was clipped by 0 bases and J by 4 bases; unmatched bases: 4. The CDR3 is made up of 15 amino acids. CDR1 is LGHNA and CDR2 is YSLEER in the germline V gene. This chain's CDR3 is CASSQESGTGYEQYF. The CDR3 coding sequence is TGCGCCAGCAGCCAAGAGTCCGGGACAGGGTACGAGCAGTACTTC.

This chain joins TRBV27 and TRBJ1-5; D possibly corresponds to TRBD1 (5 bases). Per germline, CDR1 MNHEY and CDR2 SMNVEV (reference sequence). Trimming took off 8 bases at V and 2 bases at J, with 13 bases between the two ends. The CDR3 extends over 14 amino acids. DNA of the CDR3: TGTGCCAGCCGTCAGGGTACGGGCAATCAGCCCCAGCATTTT. It yields the protein CASRQGTGNQPQHF.

V gene TRBV13 combines with J gene TRBJ1-3; D uncertain. Looked up from germline, CDR1 is PRHDT and CDR2 is FYEKMQ (reference sequence). This CDR3 region has 14 residues. V lost 0 bases to trimming and J lost 4 bases, with 7 bases between them. The CDR3 DNA follows: TGTGCCAGCAGCTTAGGTCGACTCGGAAACACCATATATTTT. Translating it yields CASSLGRLGNTIYF.

The genes are TRBV15 and TRBJ2-5, with D unclear. Germline V lookup: CDR1 LNHNV, CDR2 YYDKDF (reference sequence). V gave up 3 bases and J gave up 5 bases, with 13 bases separating them. This CDR3 contains 14 residues. CDR3 protein: CATSSPNLEETQYF. In DNA form, the CDR3 reads TGTGCCACCAGCAGTCCCAACTTAGAGGAGACCCAGTACTTC.

In DNA form, the CDR3 reads TGTGCCAGCAGTGGACAGGTTCGGCAGCCCCAGCATTTT. This codes for CASSGQVRQPQHF. The rearrangement links TRBV2 to TRBJ1-5, with D possibly matching TRBD1 (6 bases). Trimming stripped 4 bases from V and 7 bases from J, with 11 bases between. CDR1 SNHLY and CDR2 FYNNEI come from the germline V gene. This CDR3 contains 13 residues.

In its sample, this clone was seen a few times. J is TRBJ1-1 and V is TRBV5-1; D not certain. V shed 1 base and J shed 1 base, with 8 bases lying between them. CDR1 and CDR2 from the germline V gene are SGHRS and YFSETQ. The CDR3 is 14 amino acids. The CDR3 loop reads CASSLWQANTEAFF. The CDR3 nucleotides are TGCGCCAGCAGCTTGTGGCAGGCGAACACTGAAGCTTTCTTT.

This clone has only one observation. This chain joins TRBV7-2 and TRBJ1-1; D is unclear. Looked up from germline, CDR1 is SGHTA and CDR2 is FQGNSA. V shed 3 bases and J shed 1 base, with 6 bases lying between them. This CDR3 contains 13 residues. CDR3 sequence: CASSFSRNTEAFF. CDR3 sequence (DNA): TGTGCCAGCAGCTTTTCCCGGAACACTGAAGCTTTCTTT. Full variable domain (rest looked up from reference TRBV7-2 and TRBJ1-1): GAGVSQSPSNKVTEKGKDVELRCDPISGHTALYWYRQSLGQGLEFLIYFQGNSAPDKSGLPSDRFSAERTGGSVSTLTIQRTQQEDSAVYLCASSFSRNTEAFFGQGTRLTVV.

V and J are TRBV24-1 and TRBJ1-5; no clear D. V was shortened by 9 bases and J by 4 bases, with 6 bases between the two germline ends. Germline values: CDR1 KGHDR, CDR2 SFDVKD. The CDR3 sequence is 11 residues long. The CDR3 nucleotides are TGTGCCACCGGTGCTAATCAGCCCCAGCATTTT. This codes for CATGANQPQHF.

Regarding this clone: Other nucleotide sequences from this sample produce the same CDR3. The chain carries TRBV5-1 and TRBJ2-5; 8 bases are a match to TRBD1. After removal of 2 bases from V and 1 base from J, the junction contained 1 base not matched to a gene. This CDR3 spans 14 amino acids. Germline CDR1 reads SGHRS; CDR2 reads YFSETQ. CDR3 protein: CASSFGTGQETQYF. As DNA, the CDR3 is TGCGCCAGCAGCTTCGGGACAGGCCAAGAGACCCAGTACTTC. The variable domain in full, with the rest retrieved from reference TRBV5-1 and TRBJ2-5, is KAGVTQTPRYLIKTRGQQVTLSCSPISGHRSVSWYQQTPGQGLQFLFEYFSETQRNKGNFPGRFSGRQFSNSRSEMNVSTLELGDSALYLCASSFGTGQETQYFGPGTRLLVL.

The chain recombines TRBV7-9 with TRBJ1-1; tentatively, D is TRBD1 (5 bases). CDR3 length: 13 amino acids. CDR1 is SEHNR and CDR2 is FQNEAQ in the germline V gene (reference sequence). The V gene lost 7 bases and the J gene lost 1 base, with 10 bases spanning the gap. CDR3 sequence reads: CASTTTANTEAFF. Written as DNA, the CDR3 is TGTGCCAGCACCACGACAGCGAACACTGAAGCTTTCTTT.

This clone came up a few times. The chain has TRBV28 and TRBJ1-1; tentative D call: TRBD1 (5 bases). The CDR3 is made up of 15 amino acids. Trimming took off 3 bases at V and 1 base at J, with 12 bases between the two ends. Germline CDR1 and CDR2: MDHEN and SYDVKM. The CDR3 here is CASSFLGGRNTEAFF. CDR3 in DNA: TGTGCCAGCAGTTTTTTGGGGGGTCGGAACACTGAAGCTTTCTTT.

This clone was observed a few times. The chain combines TRBV20-1 with TRBJ1-2; D may be TRBD1 (6 bases). This CDR3 is built from 13 residues. Germline V gives CDR1 DFQATT, CDR2 SNEGSKA (reference sequence). V lost 3 bases and J lost 4, with 12 bases in between. The CDR3 spells CSASKGQIYGYTF. CDR3 DNA: TGCAGTGCTAGTAAGGGACAAATCTATGGCTACACCTTC.

This clone was picked up one time. The rearrangement joins TRBV18 to TRBJ1-1; D perhaps matches TRBD1 (6 bases). Germline CDR1 and CDR2: KGHSH and LQKENI. Trimming removed 9 bases from V and 1 base from J, with 15 bases in between. This CDR3 is 14 amino acids long. CDR3 loop: CASTSGVSNTEAFF. CDR3 nucleotide sequence: TGTGCCAGTACATCAGGGGTATCGAACACTGAAGCTTTCTTT. Supplemented by reference TRBV18 and TRBJ1-1, the full variable domain reads NAGVMQNPRHLVRRRGQEARLRCSPMKGHSHVYWYRQLPEEGLKFMVYLQKENIIDESGMPKERFSAEFPKEGPSILRIQQVVRGDSAAYFCASTSGVSNTEAFFGQGTRLTVV.

The chain couples TRBV5-3 to TRBJ1-5; 9 nucleotides agree with TRBD1. TRBV5-3 is given ORF status, its function remaining uncertain. J gave up 6 bases and V 4 bases, and 5 bases lay outside the gene matches. The CDR3 contains 14 residues. CDR3 residues: CARSGEGQGQPQHF. CDR3 in DNA: TGTGCCAGAAGCGGTGAGGGACAGGGTCAGCCCCAGCATTTT.

The chain carries TRBV9 and TRBJ1-2; D is unclear. CDR1 and CDR2 from the germline V gene are SGDLS and YYNGEE. This CDR3 contains 12 residues. Trimming took off 4 bases at V and 11 bases at J, with 15 bases between the two ends. CDR3 residues: CASSPPYVYYTF. DNA for the CDR3: TGTGCCAGCAGCCCCCCCTACGTATATTACACCTTC.

This rearrangement joins TRBV4-1 to TRBJ2-2; tentative D call: TRBD2 (6 bases). Trimming took 3 bases from V and 0 from J, leaving 11 bases between them. Germline V CDR1 and CDR2: MGHRA, YSYEKL. This CDR3 has 16 residues. This CDR3 is CASSQFPGANTGELFF. CDR3 nucleotide sequence: TGCGCCAGCAGCCAGTTCCCGGGGGCGAACACCGGGGAGCTGTTTTTT.

The rearrangement uses TRBV12-5 and TRBJ2-3; TRBD1 aligns across 7 bases. The germline V gene has CDR1 LGHNT and CDR2 FRNRAP. The length of the CDR3 is 14 residues. The junction had 5 bases not matched to a gene; V was cut back by 6 bases and J by 2 bases. The CDR3 loop reads CASGRDSHTDTQYF. The CDR3, as DNA: TGTGCTAGTGGCAGGGACAGTCACACAGATACGCAGTATTTT.